This T cell receptor beta chain was sequenced for a study of response to subunit inactivated influenza vaccine. Study-wide results and caveats: The authors suggested that every seasonal influenza vaccination recruits few new T cells.

TCRdb passed the RT-PCR reads through MiXCR, listing each CDR3 protein once. The data hold around 500,000 distinct CDR3 sequences, with 11% observed a single time. CDR1 and CDR2 (germline): DFQATT, SNEGSKA (reference sequence). CDR3 length equals 18 residues. Deletions cut 0 bases from V and 0 bases from J, with 15 bases between. The sample holds a few counts of this clonotype. Its specificity is not known. The source was PBMCs from blood, collected more than 35 days after vaccination. The chain recombines TRBV20-1 with TRBJ1-6; TRBD1 might be the D (5 bases). The TCR was taken from a man aged 45 to 65 who received an inactivated influenza vaccine. The CDR3 sequence is CSARDSRDLSSYNSPLHF. The CDR3 DNA follows: TGCAGTGCTAGAGACTCCCGGGACTTGAGCTCCTATAATTCACCCCTCCACTTT.